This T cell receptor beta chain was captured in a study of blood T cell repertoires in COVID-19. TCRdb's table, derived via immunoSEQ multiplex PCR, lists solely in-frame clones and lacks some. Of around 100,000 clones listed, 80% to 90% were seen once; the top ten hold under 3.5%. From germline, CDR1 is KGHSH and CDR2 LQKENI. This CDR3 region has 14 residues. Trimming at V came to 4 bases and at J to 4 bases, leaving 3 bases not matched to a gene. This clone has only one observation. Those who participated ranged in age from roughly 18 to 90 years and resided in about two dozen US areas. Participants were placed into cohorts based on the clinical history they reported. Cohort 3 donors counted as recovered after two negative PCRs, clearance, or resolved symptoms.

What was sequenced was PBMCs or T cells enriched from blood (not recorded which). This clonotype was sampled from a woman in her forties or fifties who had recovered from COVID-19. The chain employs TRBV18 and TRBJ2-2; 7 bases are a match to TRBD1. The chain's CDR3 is CASSLDRFTGELFF. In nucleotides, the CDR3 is TGTGCCAGCTCACTGGACAGGTTCACCGGGGAGCTGTTTTTT.